This paragraph covers one T cell receptor (beta chain) sequence. The CDR3 is 14 amino acids. Per germline, CDR1 ENHRY and CDR2 SYGVKD. V was pared by 6 bases and J by 5 bases, with 11 bases between. TCRdb keeps only in-frame clones here, not all; method: immunoSEQ multiplex PCR. The sample consists of roughly 97,000 clones, approximately 91% of them appearing once. The data originate from a study of blood T cell repertoires in COVID-19. Looking at the study overall: In each case, the material was cDNA or gDNA derived from T cells, B-cell-depleted T cells, or PBMCs.

The receptor's source is a human donor in a cohort sampled during active COVID-19. Sample: peripheral blood. The rearrangement links TRBV10-3 to TRBJ1-6; D not certain. In DNA form, the CDR3 reads TGTGCCATCAGCAGTCCAGAAAATAATTCACCCCTCCACTTT. Protein: CAISSPENNSPLHF.